Below, 28 T cell receptor beta chains from the same sample are listed, as sequenced in a study of T cells after yellow fever vaccination. One entry per CDR3 protein, called by TCRdb with MiXCR from the 5' RACE reads. The data show hundreds of thousands of distinct CDR3 sequences, about 19% seen once. The material was PBMCs, obtained 15 days after the yellow fever booster vaccination. These receptors all come from a young man who received the YFV17D yellow fever vaccine.

This clonotype was seen a few times. The gene calls are TRBV7-3 and TRBJ2-7; D is perhaps TRBD2 (5 bases). This CDR3 spans 12 amino acids. V lost 8 bases, J lost 7 bases, and 15 bases lay in between. Germline V gene sequence: CDR1 SGHTA, CDR2 FQGTGA. The CDR3 DNA is TGTGCCAGCGGCAGAAGCGGAAGGGAGCAGTACTTC. It translates to CASGRSGREQYF.

This clonotype was detected a few times. This chain links TRBV24-1 with TRBJ1-2, with 7 bases identical to TRBD1. V dropped 3 bases and J dropped 4; count of bases not matched to a gene: 10. From germline, CDR1 is KGHDR and CDR2 SFDVKD. This CDR3 comprises 16 residues. The DNA for the CDR3 is TGTGCCACCAGTGATCCAGGGACAGAAGAAGGCTATGGCTACACCTTC. Amino acid sequence: CATSDPGTEEGYGYTF.

This chain connects TRBV3-1 to TRBJ2-2, with D possibly called TRBD1 or TRBD2 (5 bases each). This CDR3 contains 14 residues. The germline V gene encodes CDR1 LGHDT and CDR2 YNNKEL (reference sequence). Trimming cost V 8 bases and J 4 bases, with 14 bases left between them. The CDR3 sequence: CASGQRGGTGELFF. As DNA, the CDR3 is TGTGCCAGCGGTCAGAGGGGCGGCACCGGGGAGCTGTTTTTT. The entire variable domain, with the rest obtained from reference TRBV3-1 and TRBJ2-2, is as follows: DTAVSQTPKYLVTQMGNDKSIKCEQNLGHDTMYWYKQDSKKFLKIMFSYNNKELIINETVPNRFSPKSPDKAHLNLHINSLELGDSAVYFCASGQRGGTGELFFGEGSRLTVL.

The sample holds a few counts of this clonotype. The chain combines TRBV14 with TRBJ2-3; TRBD2 aligns across 10 bases. With 3 bases clipped from V and 5 bases from J, the junction kept 5 bases outside the gene matches. This CDR3 comprises 15 residues. Germline CDR1 is SGHDN and CDR2 is FVKESK. In DNA, the CDR3 is TGTGCCAGCAGCCAGAAGGGGACTAGCGTAGATACGCAGTATTTT. Its translation: CASSQKGTSVDTQYF.

This clonotype was picked up a small number of times. V and J are TRBV6-5 and TRBJ2-7, with D perhaps assigned TRBD1 or TRBD2 (6 bases each). V lost 0 bases and J 5 bases, leaving 14 bases between the germline ends. This CDR3 spans 15 amino acids. CDR1 is MNHEY, CDR2 SVGAGI, per germline. CDR3 sequence: CASSYSTGGVDEQYF. The CDR3 nucleotides are TGTGCCAGCAGTTACTCGACCGGGGGCGTCGACGAGCAGTACTTC.

DNA for the CDR3: TGTGCCAGCAGTGAACGGGAGGGGCGTAATTCACCCCTCCACTTT. This encodes CASSEREGRNSPLHF. The chain couples TRBV6-1 to TRBJ1-6, with D possibly matching TRBD1 (5 bases). Germline V gene sequence: CDR1 MNHNS, CDR2 SASEGT. The CDR3 sequence is 15 residues long. Trimming took off 2 bases at V and 6 bases at J, with 11 bases between the two ends.

This clonotype was counted a few times. The V call is TRBV20-1, the J call TRBJ2-4; tentatively, D is TRBD2 (5 bases). The germline V gene encodes CDR1 DFQATT and CDR2 SNEGSKA (reference sequence). The CDR3 has 11 amino acids. The ends were cut back, 5 bases at V and 6 bases at J, with 8 bases in the middle. The CDR3 sequence is CSAPLANIQYF. CDR3 nucleotides: TGCAGTGCTCCTCTAGCAAACATTCAGTACTTC.

The chain employs TRBV24-1 and TRBJ2-6; D not resolved. Germline V gene data show CDR1 as KGHDR and CDR2 as SFDVKD. V shed 1 base and J shed 2 bases, with 8 bases lying between them. The CDR3 sequence is 16 residues long. CDR3 nucleotides: TGTGCCACCAGTGATTTATGGGGTACTGGGGCCAACGTCCTGACTTTC. Residues: CATSDLWGTGANVLTF.

In this sample, this clonotype turned up a few times. The chain carries TRBV10-3 and TRBJ2-7, with D perhaps assigned TRBD1 or TRBD2 (5 bases each). V lost 0 bases, J lost 2 bases, and 11 bases lay in between. Germline V CDR1 and CDR2: ENHRY, SYGVKD. The CDR3 runs to 15 residues. CDR3 loop: CAISESPGRAYEQYF. The CDR3 DNA is TGTGCCATCAGTGAGTCTCCGGGACGGGCCTACGAGCAGTACTTC.

The chain recombines TRBV29-1 with TRBJ2-7; TRBD2 aligns across 9 bases. The V segment lost 2 bases and the J segment 6 bases; nucleotides outside the gene matches: 14. The CDR3 has 16 amino acids. From germline, CDR1 is SQVTM and CDR2 ANQGSEA. CDR3 sequence: CSVEQAIGREGGEQYF. CDR3 nucleotides: TGCAGCGTTGAACAGGCGATTGGGCGGGAGGGCGGCGAGCAGTACTTC.

The sample holds a few counts of this clonotype. The rearrangement links TRBV10-3 to TRBJ2-5; D possibly corresponds to TRBD2 (5 bases). The V end lost 10 bases, the J end lost 1 base, and 13 bases lay between the germline ends. There are 13 residues in the CDR3. Per the germline V gene, CDR1 is ENHRY and CDR2 is SYGVKD. This CDR3 is CATRRAAQETQYF. The CDR3 bases are TGTGCCACCCGGCGGGCAGCCCAAGAGACCCAGTACTTC.

This clonotype was picked up a small number of times. This chain joins TRBV3-1 and TRBJ2-2; D not certain. The CDR3 runs to 15 residues. In germline, CDR1 is LGHDT, CDR2 YNNKEL (reference sequence). The V end was cut by 0 bases, the J end by 4 bases, with 9 bases between. The CDR3 sequence: CASSQERWITGELFF. CDR3 coding DNA: TGTGCCAGCAGCCAAGAGCGCTGGATCACCGGGGAGCTGTTTTTT.

The gene calls are TRBV20-1 and TRBJ2-1, with 12 bases aligning to TRBD2. The CDR3 covers 14 residues. Trimming cost V 1 base and J 12 bases; bases outside gene matches: 7. Per germline, CDR1 DFQATT and CDR2 SNEGSKA (reference sequence). The CDR3 nucleotides read TGCAGTGCTAGAGTTAGGACTAGCGGGACGTCGCAGTTCTTC. Protein sequence: CSARVRTSGTSQFF.

This clonotype has a single count. V usage is TRBV6-1 and J usage is TRBJ2-5; 9 bases are shared with TRBD1. V shed 6 bases, J shed 5 bases, and the junction held 7 bases outside the gene matches. Germline values: CDR1 MNHNS, CDR2 SASEGT. CDR3 length equals 14 residues. The CDR3 loop reads CASREQGAWETQYF. The CDR3 coding sequence is TGTGCCAGCAGAGAACAGGGGGCTTGGGAGACCCAGTACTTC.

This clonotype was found a few times. The chain links TRBV21-1 to TRBJ1-6; whether TRBD1, the table's D call, matches the DNA was not checked. TRBV21-1 is assigned pseudogene status. This CDR3 contains 16 residues. The CDR3 bases are TGTGCCAGCAGCAAGGGGACAGGGATCTATAATTCACCCCTCCACTTT. Amino acids: CASSKGTGIYNSPLHF.

This clonotype turned up a few times. This chain uses TRBV5-1 with TRBJ2-2; D perhaps matches TRBD2 (6 bases). The CDR3 has 16 residues. Trimming removed 0 bases from V and 5 bases from J, with 14 bases in between. Germline loops: CDR1 SGHRS, CDR2 YFSETQ. The CDR3 region is CASSLAAGKGTGELFF. The CDR3 DNA reads as TGCGCCAGCAGCTTGGCCGCGGGAAAGGGGACCGGGGAGCTGTTTTTT.

The V and J genes are TRBV10-3 and TRBJ1-1; 7 positions agree with TRBD1. Germline assignment: CDR1 ENHRY and CDR2 SYGVKD. The CDR3 runs to 12 residues. V lost 8 bases to trimming and J lost 10 bases; unmatched junction nucleotides: 10. The CDR3 DNA reads as TGTGCCATCGCCAGACAGGGATTCGGAGCTTTCTTT. As protein: CAIARQGFGAFF.

V gene TRBV7-9 combines with J gene TRBJ2-2; D is possibly TRBD2 (6 bases). Germline lookup yields CDR1 SEHNR and CDR2 FQNEAQ (reference sequence). Deletions cut 6 bases from V and 6 bases from J, with 20 bases between. The CDR3 extends over 16 amino acids. CDR3 residues: CASRDPGLGTPGELFF. In DNA form, the CDR3 reads TGTGCCAGCAGGGATCCGGGACTTGGAACGCCCGGGGAGCTGTTTTTT.

This clonotype has just a few counts. The chain is built from TRBV5-1 and TRBJ2-3, with 10 nucleotides matching TRBD2. This CDR3 has 15 amino acids. The trim removed 4 bases at V and 6 bases at J, leaving 8 bases unmatched. The germline V gene encodes CDR1 SGHRS and CDR2 YFSETQ. The CDR3 here is CASSPASGRADTQYF. The DNA for the CDR3 is TGCGCCAGCAGCCCGGCCAGCGGGAGGGCCGATACGCAGTATTTT.

The J gene is TRBJ2-5, the V gene TRBV15; weak D call: TRBD2 (6 bases). The CDR3 consists of 15 residues. Germline V gives CDR1 LNHNV, CDR2 YYDKDF (reference sequence). Trimming cost V 0 bases and J 2 bases, with 10 bases left between them. The CDR3 DNA follows: TGTGCCACCAGCAGAGAACGCGGGACTCAAGAGACCCAGTACTTC. Residues: CATSRERGTQETQYF. The whole variable domain, remainder taken from reference TRBV15 and TRBJ2-5, is DAMVIQNPRYQVTQFGKPVTLSCSQTLNHNVMYWYQQKSSQAPKLLFHYYDKDFNNEADTPDNFQSRRPNTSFCFLDIRSPGLGDTAMYLCATSRERGTQETQYFGPGTRLLVL.

This clonotype was detected a few times. The V gene is TRBV6-2 or TRBV6-3, the J gene TRBJ1-1; the D gene is possibly TRBD1 (5 bases). The germline V gene has CDR1 MNHEY and CDR2 SVGEGT. The length of the CDR3 is 16 residues. V dropped 5 bases and J dropped 0 bases, with 16 bases sitting between them. CDR3 nucleotides: TGTGCCAGCAGTGACGCCTCTCGGGGGTTGAACACTGAAGCTTTCTTT. It encodes CASSDASRGLNTEAFF.

This rearrangement joins TRBV5-1 to TRBJ1-3, with D tentatively TRBD1 (5 bases). With 0 bases removed from V and 6 bases from J, the gap between germline ends came to 7 bases. From germline, CDR1 is SGHRS and CDR2 YFSETQ. This CDR3 spans 13 amino acids. As DNA, the CDR3 is TGCGCCAGCAGCTTGGACGGACAAAACACCATATATTTT. This gives the protein CASSLDGQNTIYF.

The CDR3 reads CASSSSNSPLHF. In nucleotides, the CDR3 is TGTGCCAGCAGTTCAAGTAATTCACCCCTCCACTTT. The V and J genes are TRBV6-5 and TRBJ1-6; no clear D gene. Germline V gene sequence: CDR1 MNHEY, CDR2 SVGAGI. The CDR3 covers 12 residues. V dropped 4 bases and J dropped 6 bases, with 4 bases sitting between them.

The chain employs TRBV6-2 or TRBV6-3 and TRBJ2-3; 10 bases align to TRBD2. V shed 5 bases and J 4 bases; nucleotides not matched to a gene: 3. Per germline, CDR1 MNHEY and CDR2 SVGEGT. The CDR3 covers 14 residues. CDR3 loop: CASSPSGSPDTQYF. The CDR3 DNA reads as TGTGCCAGCAGTCCTAGCGGGAGCCCAGATACGCAGTATTTT.

This clonotype showed up just a few times. This rearrangement joins TRBV5-1 to TRBJ2-2; D is perhaps TRBD1 or TRBD2 (5 bases each). Germline V gives CDR1 SGHRS, CDR2 YFSETQ. This CDR3 comprises 16 residues. Trimming cost V 1 base and J 4 bases, with 14 bases left between them. The chain's CDR3 is CASSLQRGVGTGELFF. The CDR3 DNA follows: TGCGCCAGCAGCTTGCAACGGGGCGTAGGCACCGGGGAGCTGTTTTTT.

V is TRBV25-1 and J is TRBJ2-7, with 8 bases fitting TRBD2. From germline, CDR1 is MGHDK and CDR2 SYGVNS. The CDR3 sequence is 13 residues long. V trimming: 8 bases; J trimming: 2 bases; junction bases outside the gene matches: 5. CDR3 DNA: TGTGCCAGCCTAGGCGGGGGGCCCTACGAGCAGTACTTC. Amino acid sequence: CASLGGGPYEQYF.

A few counts support this clonotype. The V gene is TRBV11-3, the J gene TRBJ2-1, with D maybe TRBD2 (6 bases). Germline loops: CDR1 SGHNT, CDR2 YENEEA. This CDR3 is built from 14 residues. Trimming took off 4 bases at V and 10 bases at J, with 17 bases between the two ends. CDR3 protein: CASSSTQWGEEQFF. Written as DNA, the CDR3 is TGTGCCAGCAGCTCAACCCAATGGGGGGAAGAGCAGTTCTTC.

This clonotype has a handful of counts. The V call is TRBV27, the J call TRBJ2-7; D might be TRBD1 or TRBD2, each matching 5 bases. Germline V gene lookup returns CDR1 MNHEY and CDR2 SMNVEV (reference sequence). The CDR3 loop spans 14 amino acids. V shed 4 bases and J shed 3 bases, with 13 bases lying between them. CDR3 region: CASSSPGTNYEQYF. The CDR3 nucleotides read TGTGCCAGCAGTTCTCCCGGGACCAACTACGAGCAGTACTTC.